Reported below is one T cell receptor beta chain. The antigen remains unidentified. Unsorted samples, those not sorted, used roughly 99 million PBMCs for genomic DNA. The sample originates from a study of shared clonotypes between healthy human individuals. Study results and caveats: Researchers sampled blood only, noting tissue repertoires likely differ.

Every immunoSEQ plate was one replicate of a subset's evenly spread DNA. Unsorted PBMC DNA underwent sequencing on ten immunoSEQ deep assay plates. Assay used: immunoSEQ multiplex PCR; TCRdb lists only in-frame clones, some missing. This sample has 450,000 to 500,000 clones, with roughly four fifths found just once. Per germline, CDR1 SGHRS and CDR2 YFSETQ. V lost 0 bases to trimming and J lost 6 bases, with 15 bases between them. CDR3 length equals 15 residues. V and J are TRBV5-1 and TRBJ1-1; D is undetermined. The clonotype comes from a woman aged 40 to 55 in good health. Some clones in this sample may be carry-over from other donors' samples. Source material: PBMCs. The CDR3 nucleotides are TGCGCCAGCAGCTTGGGCAGTGGAGCCAGAGCTGAAGCTTTCTTT. This codes for CASSLGSGARAEAFF.